This record concerns one T cell receptor (beta chain) sequence. No antigen is known for it. Within one base of it there is no much larger clone, and no base qualities were kept. CDR1 and CDR2 (DFQATT, SNEGSKA) derive from the germline V gene (reference sequence). Relative to germline, V is 3 bases shorter and J is 4 bases shorter, with 16 bases between their ends. From its cysteine to its phenylalanine, the CDR3 spans 15 amino acids. CDR3 DNA is the only sequence kept; it has 45 bases, read in frame from the first base. This entry belongs to a study of blood T cell repertoires in COVID-19 (TCRdb year 2020). Background on the whole study: Collaborator samples came from the United States, Italy and Spain and covered acute and convalescent phases of COVID-19. The prospective study material was composed of cDNA or gDNA derived from T cells, B-cell-depleted T cells, or PBMCs. Deeply sampled blood TCRbeta repertoires from subjects exposed to, actively infected with, or recovered from COVID-19 were included in the dataset. A freely available public database, intended as a resource for researchers studying the immune response to SARS-CoV-2, is where the repertoires were released. Samples were obtained from the ongoing ImmuneRACE study (first 160 participants) and from 1,254 subjects provided by 6 global collaborators. Sample metadata almost always included a de-identified subject ID, COVID-19 status, age in years and sex. HLA class I and class II types, where available, came from metadata supplied by the sample provider rather than from assay-based typing.

A second Seattle source provided samples from volunteer blood donors who had recovered from COVID-19. Collaborating institutions collected whole blood in K2EDTA tubes following their own protocols. Collaborator samples were shipped for TCRbeta analysis as frozen whole blood, isolated PBMCs, or DNA extracted from either sample type. TCRbeta CDR3 regions were amplified from genomic DNA by means of the immunoSEQ Assay, a bias-controlled multiplex PCR. The authors processed their data as follows. The number of nucleated cells in each sample was estimated from the amplification of reference gene primers within the assay. Sequence reads were collapsed and filtered to measure the absolute abundance of every unique TCRbeta CDR3 rearrangement. Productive Simpson clonality was computed per sample as the square root of Simpson's diversity index over productive rearrangements. Imported from immuneACCESS, the table was reduced by TCRdb to in-frame sequences with V and J called. These copies leave out some clones; in studies compared against another copy, an unresolved V gene accounts for under half, and the cause of the remainder is not known. From that table come the V and J calls and clone size; the DNA was used to work out D and trimming. This sample holds 150,000 to 200,000 clones; 80% to 90% were observed only once. The ten largest make up about 1.9% of the sample.

Paper-wide results and their limitations: The amount of clinical and demographic metadata varied by source and participant and was provided uncurated.

The sequenced sample was peripheral blood. The chain employs TRBV20-1 and TRBJ1-5; the D segment could be TRBD1, given 6 matching bases. The TCR originated in a man younger than 35 who had recovered from COVID-19. CDR3 region: CSASEGGRRNQPQHF. The nucleotides are TGCAGTGCTAGTGAGGGGGGGAGGAGGAATCAGCCCCAGCATTTT.